The subject of this entry is one TCR beta chain. These data are taken from a study of technical replicates of blood from four donors. The germline V gene has CDR1 SGHVS and CDR2 FNYEAQ. J gave up 7 bases and V 5 bases, and 4 bases lay outside the gene matches. This CDR3 has 14 residues. Libraries were prepared by immunoSEQ multiplex PCR; TCRdb keeps only in-frame clonotypes and omits some of them. The repertoire includes some 62,000 clones, 87% of them detected once, and approximately 5.2% sits in the top ten. The sequencing input was PBMCs. The V and J genes are TRBV7-6 and TRBJ1-4; TRBD1 matches at 10 bases. The TCR was taken from a human donor in good health. Some clones in this sample may be carry-over from other donors' samples. In DNA form, the CDR3 reads TGTGCCAGCAGCCCGAGGACAGGGGGTGAAAAACTGTTTTTT. Residues: CASSPRTGGEKLFF.